The sequence of this TCR beta chain was determined in a study of OX40 agonist ivuxolimab in advanced cancers. Study-level information: Hepatocellular carcinoma, melanoma, renal cell or head and neck cancer was diagnosed in the dose-escalation patients.

The CDR3 totals 17 residues. Study-wide results and limits: Among the nonresponders, some also had low normalized T-cell clonal expansion. At 0.1 to 3.0 mg/kg and by week 6, CD4+ and CD8+ T cells in the blood had expanded clonally.

Autoimmune disease history or systemic immunosuppression led to patients being barred. Sequencing was performed with immunoSEQ multiplex PCR; in TCRdb, only in-frame clones are kept and a portion is missing. The repertoire consists of 60,000 or so clones, with roughly 87% occurring once and the leading ten covering around 15%. With regard to this clone: Its antigen is not identified.

The chain couples TRBV21-1 to TRBJ2-3; the table names TRBD2, a call not compared with the DNA. TRBV21-1 is flagged as a pseudogene. The sequencing used CD4+ or CD8+ T cells sorted from blood, collected in a trial of the OX40 agonist ivuxolimab. The source is an adult with an advanced solid tumor such as melanoma, head and neck, liver or kidney cancer. The CDR3 spells CASSLGLAGGRTDTQYF. CDR3 sequence (DNA): TGTGCCAGCAGTTTAGGACTAGCGGGAGGACGCACAGATACGCAGTATTTT.